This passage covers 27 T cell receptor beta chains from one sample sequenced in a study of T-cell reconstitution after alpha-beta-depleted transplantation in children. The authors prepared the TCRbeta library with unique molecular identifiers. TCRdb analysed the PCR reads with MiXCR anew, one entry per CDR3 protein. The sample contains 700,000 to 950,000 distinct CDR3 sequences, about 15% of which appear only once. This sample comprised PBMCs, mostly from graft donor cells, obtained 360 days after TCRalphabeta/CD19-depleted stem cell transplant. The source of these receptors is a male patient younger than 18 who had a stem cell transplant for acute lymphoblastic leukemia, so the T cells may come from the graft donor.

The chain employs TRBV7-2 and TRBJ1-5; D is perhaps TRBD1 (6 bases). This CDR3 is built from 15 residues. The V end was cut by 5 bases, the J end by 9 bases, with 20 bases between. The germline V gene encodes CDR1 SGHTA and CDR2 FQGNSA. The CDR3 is CASSPTGHQDRPQHF. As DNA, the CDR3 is TGTGCCAGCAGCCCAACAGGGCACCAAGATCGGCCCCAGCATTTT.

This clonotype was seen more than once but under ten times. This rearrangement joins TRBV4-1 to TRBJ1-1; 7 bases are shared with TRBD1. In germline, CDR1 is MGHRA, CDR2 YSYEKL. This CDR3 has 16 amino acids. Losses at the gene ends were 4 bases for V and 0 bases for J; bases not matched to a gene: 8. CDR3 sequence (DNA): TGCGCCAGCAGCCGTACAGGGGACGGGGTGAACACTGAAGCTTTCTTT. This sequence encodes CASSRTGDGVNTEAFF.

CDR3 sequence (DNA): TGCGCCAGCAGCACCGGGACAGGGGGCGCCTATGAGCAGTTCTTC. Translating it yields CASSTGTGGAYEQFF. The gene calls are TRBV5-1 and TRBJ2-1; 12 positions agree with TRBD1. J was trimmed by 8 bases and V by 4 bases; bases with no gene match: 7. This CDR3 region has 15 residues. CDR1 is SGHRS, CDR2 YFSETQ, per germline.

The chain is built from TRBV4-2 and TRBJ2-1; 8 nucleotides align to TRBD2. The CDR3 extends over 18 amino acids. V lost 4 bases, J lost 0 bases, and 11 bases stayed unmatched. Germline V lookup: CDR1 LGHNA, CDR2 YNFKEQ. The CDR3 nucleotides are TGTGCCAGCAGCCCAAGGTCTTTAGCGGGGAGCTCCTACAATGAGCAGTTCTTC. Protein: CASSPRSLAGSSYNEQFF.

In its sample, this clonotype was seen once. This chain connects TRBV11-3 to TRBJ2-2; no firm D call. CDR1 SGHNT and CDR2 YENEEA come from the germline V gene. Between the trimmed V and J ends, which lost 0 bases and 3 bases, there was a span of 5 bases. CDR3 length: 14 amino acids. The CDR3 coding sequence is TGTGCCAGCAGCTTAGATCGGGACACCGGGGAGCTGTTTTTT. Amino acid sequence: CASSLDRDTGELFF. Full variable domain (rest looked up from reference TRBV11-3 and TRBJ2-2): EAGVVQSPRYKIIEKKQPVAFWCNPISGHNTLYWYLQNLGQGPELLIRYENEEAVDDSQLPKDRFSAERLKGVDSTLKIQPAELGDSAVYLCASSLDRDTGELFFGEGSRLTVL.

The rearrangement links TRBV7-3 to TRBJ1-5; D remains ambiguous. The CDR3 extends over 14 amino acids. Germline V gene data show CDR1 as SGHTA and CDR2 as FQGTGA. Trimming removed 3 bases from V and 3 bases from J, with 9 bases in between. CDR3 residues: CASSLTSANQPQHF. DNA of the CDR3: TGTGCCAGCAGCTTGACCTCCGCCAATCAGCCCCAGCATTTT.

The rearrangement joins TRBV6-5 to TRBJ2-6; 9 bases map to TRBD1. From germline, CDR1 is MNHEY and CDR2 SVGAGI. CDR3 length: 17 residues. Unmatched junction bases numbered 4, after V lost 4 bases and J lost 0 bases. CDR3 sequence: CASSFDRGTSGANVLTF. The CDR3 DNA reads TGTGCCAGCAGTTTCGACAGGGGGACCTCTGGGGCCAACGTCCTGACTTTC.

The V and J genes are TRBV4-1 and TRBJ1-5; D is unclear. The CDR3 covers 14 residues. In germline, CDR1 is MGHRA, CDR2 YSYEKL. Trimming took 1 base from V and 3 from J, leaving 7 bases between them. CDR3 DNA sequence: TGCGCCAGCAGCCAAGGGCTGTACAATCAGCCCCAGCATTTT. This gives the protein CASSQGLYNQPQHF.

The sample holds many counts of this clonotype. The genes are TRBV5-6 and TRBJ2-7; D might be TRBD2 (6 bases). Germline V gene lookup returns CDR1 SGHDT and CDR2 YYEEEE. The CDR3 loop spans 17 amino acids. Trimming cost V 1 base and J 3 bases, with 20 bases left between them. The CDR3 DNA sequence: TGTGCCAGCAGCTTGCACCCCTCTAAAGGGACTGGCTACGAGCAGTACTTC. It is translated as CASSLHPSKGTGYEQYF. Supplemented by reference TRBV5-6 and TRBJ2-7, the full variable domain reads DAGVTQSPTHLIKTRGQQVTLRCSPKSGHDTVSWYQQALGQGPQFIFQYYEEEERQRGNFPDRFSGHQFPNYSSELNVNALLLGDSALYLCASSLHPSKGTGYEQYFGPGTRLTVT.

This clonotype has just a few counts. Here the CDR3 reads CASSYADRVTYEQYF. The CDR3 coding sequence is TGTGCCAGCAGCTACGCGGACAGGGTCACCTACGAGCAGTACTTC. The V and J genes are TRBV7-6 and TRBJ2-7, with 8 bases aligning to TRBD1. The CDR3 has 15 residues. V shed 4 bases, J shed 2 bases, and the junction held 7 bases outside the gene matches. Germline-derived CDR1 and CDR2 are SGHVS and FNYEAQ.

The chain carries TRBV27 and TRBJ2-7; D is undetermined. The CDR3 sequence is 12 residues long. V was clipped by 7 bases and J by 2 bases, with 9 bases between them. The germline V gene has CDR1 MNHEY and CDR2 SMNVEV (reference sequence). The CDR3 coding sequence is TGTGCCAGCAAGGACGTCACCTACGAGCAGTACTTC. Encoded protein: CASKDVTYEQYF.

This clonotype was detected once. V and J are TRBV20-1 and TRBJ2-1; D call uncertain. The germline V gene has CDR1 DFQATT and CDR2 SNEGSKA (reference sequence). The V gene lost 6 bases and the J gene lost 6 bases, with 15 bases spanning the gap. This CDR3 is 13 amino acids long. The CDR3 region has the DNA TGCAGTGCGAAGTGGAGCCCTTTCAATGAGCAGTTCTTC. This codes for CSAKWSPFNEQFF.

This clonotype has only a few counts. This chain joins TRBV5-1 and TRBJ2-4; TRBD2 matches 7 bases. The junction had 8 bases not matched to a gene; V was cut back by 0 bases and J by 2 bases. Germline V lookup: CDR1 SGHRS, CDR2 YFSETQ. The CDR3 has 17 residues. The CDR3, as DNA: TGCGCCAGCAGCTTGGCCGGAGGTGGGACTACCAAAAACATTCAGTACTTC. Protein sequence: CASSLAGGGTTKNIQYF.

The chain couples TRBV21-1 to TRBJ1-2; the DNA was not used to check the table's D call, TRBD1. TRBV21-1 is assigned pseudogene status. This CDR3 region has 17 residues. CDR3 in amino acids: CASRNRSGQEPNYGYTF. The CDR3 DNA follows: TGTGCCAGCAGGAATAGGTCGGGGCAGGAGCCTAACTATGGCTACACCTTC.

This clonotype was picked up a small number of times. As DNA, the CDR3 is TGTGCCAGCAGCCTGGGGGCTCCCGGCTCTGGAAACACCATATATTTT. This encodes CASSLGAPGSGNTIYF. The chain links TRBV6-1 to TRBJ1-3, with D tentatively TRBD1 (6 bases). The CDR3 contains 16 residues. V shed 6 bases and J shed 0 bases, with 15 bases lying between them. CDR1 and CDR2 (germline): MNHNS, SASEGT.

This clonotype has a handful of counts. The CDR3 bases are TGTGCCACCAGCAGAGATCGGGCCCCGAGGATCCAAGGGGAGCTGTTTTTT. This translates into CATSRDRAPRIQGELFF. V usage is TRBV15 and J usage is TRBJ2-2, with no clear D. Germline V CDR1 and CDR2: LNHNV, YYDKDF (reference sequence). The CDR3 runs to 17 residues. The V end lost 0 bases, the J end lost 8 bases, and 19 bases lay between the germline ends.

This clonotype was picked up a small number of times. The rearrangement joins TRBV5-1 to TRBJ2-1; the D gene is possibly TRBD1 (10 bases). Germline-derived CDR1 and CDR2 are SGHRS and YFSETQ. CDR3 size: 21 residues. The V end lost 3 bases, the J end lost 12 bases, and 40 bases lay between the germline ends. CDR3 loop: CASSWGQGRLAGNTISMLQFF. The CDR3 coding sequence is TGCGCCAGCAGCTGGGGACAGGGGAGGCTAGCGGGGAACACCATTTCAATGTTGCAGTTCTTC.

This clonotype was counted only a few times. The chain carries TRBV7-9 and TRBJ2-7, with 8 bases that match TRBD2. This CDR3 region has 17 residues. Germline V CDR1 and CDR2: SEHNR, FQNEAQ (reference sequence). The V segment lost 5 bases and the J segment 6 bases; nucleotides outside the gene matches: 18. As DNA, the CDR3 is TGTGCCAGCAGCCCCCCCGGCGGGACTAGAGTCCTTAGCGAGCAGTACTTC. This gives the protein CASSPPGGTRVLSEQYF.

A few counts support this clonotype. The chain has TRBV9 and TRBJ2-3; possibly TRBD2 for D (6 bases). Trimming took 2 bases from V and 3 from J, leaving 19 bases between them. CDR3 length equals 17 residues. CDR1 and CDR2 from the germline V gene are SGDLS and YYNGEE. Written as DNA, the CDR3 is TGTGCCAGCAGCGTGTTTTCGGGGGACTCGCCGACAGATACGCAGTATTTT. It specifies CASSVFSGDSPTDTQYF.

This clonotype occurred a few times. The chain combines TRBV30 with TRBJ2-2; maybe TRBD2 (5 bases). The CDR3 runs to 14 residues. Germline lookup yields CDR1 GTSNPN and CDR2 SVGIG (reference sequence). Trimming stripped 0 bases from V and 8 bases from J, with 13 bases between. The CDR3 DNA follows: TGTGCCTGGAGTGTTCGGCTAGCATCGGGGGAGCTGTTTTTT. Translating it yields CAWSVRLASGELFF. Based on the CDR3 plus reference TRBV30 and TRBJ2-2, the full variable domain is SQTIHQWPATLVQPVGSPLSLECTVEGTSNPNLYWYRQAAGRGLQLLFYSVGIGQISSEVPQNLSASRPQDRQFILSSKKLLLSDSGFYLCAWSVRLASGELFFGEGSRLTVL.

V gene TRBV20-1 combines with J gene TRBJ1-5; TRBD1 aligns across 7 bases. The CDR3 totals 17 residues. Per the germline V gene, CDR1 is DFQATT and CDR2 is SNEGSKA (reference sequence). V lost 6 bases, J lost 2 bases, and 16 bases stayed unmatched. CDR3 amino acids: CSANNGGGASGNQPQHF. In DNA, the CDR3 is TGCAGTGCCAATAACGGAGGGGGCGCGTCGGGCAATCAGCCCCAGCATTTT.

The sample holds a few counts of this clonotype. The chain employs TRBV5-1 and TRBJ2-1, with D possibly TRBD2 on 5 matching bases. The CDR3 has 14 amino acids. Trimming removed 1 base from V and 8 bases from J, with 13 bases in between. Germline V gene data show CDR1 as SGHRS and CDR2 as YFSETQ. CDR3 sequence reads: CASSLTTPGYEQFF. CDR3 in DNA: TGCGCCAGCAGCTTGACCACCCCGGGATATGAGCAGTTCTTC. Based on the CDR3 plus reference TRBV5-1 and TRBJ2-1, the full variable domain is KAGVTQTPRYLIKTRGQQVTLSCSPISGHRSVSWYQQTPGQGLQFLFEYFSETQRNKGNFPGRFSGRQFSNSRSEMNVSTLELGDSALYLCASSLTTPGYEQFFGPGTRLTVL.

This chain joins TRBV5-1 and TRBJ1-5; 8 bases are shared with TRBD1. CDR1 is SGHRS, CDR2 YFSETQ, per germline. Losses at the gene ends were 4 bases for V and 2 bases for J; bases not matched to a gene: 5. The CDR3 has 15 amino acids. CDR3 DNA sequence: TGCGCCAGCAGCAACGGACAGGGAGGCAATCAGCCCCAGCATTTT. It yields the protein CASSNGQGGNQPQHF.

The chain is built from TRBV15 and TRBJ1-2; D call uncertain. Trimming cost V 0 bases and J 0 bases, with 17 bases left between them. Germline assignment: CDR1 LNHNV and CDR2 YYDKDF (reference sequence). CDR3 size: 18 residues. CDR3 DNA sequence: TGTGCCACCAGCAGAGAAGGGCTCGGCGGAGAAACTAACTATGGCTACACCTTC. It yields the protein CATSREGLGGETNYGYTF.

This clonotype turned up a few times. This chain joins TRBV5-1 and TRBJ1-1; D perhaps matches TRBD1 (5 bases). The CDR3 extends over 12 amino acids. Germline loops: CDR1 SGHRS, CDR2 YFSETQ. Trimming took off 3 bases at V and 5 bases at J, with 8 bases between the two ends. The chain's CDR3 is CASSWRGTEAFF. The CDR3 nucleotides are TGCGCCAGCAGCTGGAGGGGTACTGAAGCTTTCTTT.

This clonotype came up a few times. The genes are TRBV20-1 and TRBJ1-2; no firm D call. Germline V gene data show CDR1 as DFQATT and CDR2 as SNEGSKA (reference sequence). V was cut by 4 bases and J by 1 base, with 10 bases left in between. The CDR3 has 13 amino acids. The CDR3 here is CSANRGSNYGYTF. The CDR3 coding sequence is TGCAGTGCTAACAGAGGGAGTAACTATGGCTACACCTTC.

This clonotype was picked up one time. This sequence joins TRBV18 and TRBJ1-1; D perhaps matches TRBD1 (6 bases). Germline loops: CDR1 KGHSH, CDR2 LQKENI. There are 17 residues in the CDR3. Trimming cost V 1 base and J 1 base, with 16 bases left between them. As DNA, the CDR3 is TGTGCCAGCTCACCACGGGAGCTCGGGGGGCGGAACACTGAAGCTTTCTTT. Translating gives CASSPRELGGRNTEAFF.